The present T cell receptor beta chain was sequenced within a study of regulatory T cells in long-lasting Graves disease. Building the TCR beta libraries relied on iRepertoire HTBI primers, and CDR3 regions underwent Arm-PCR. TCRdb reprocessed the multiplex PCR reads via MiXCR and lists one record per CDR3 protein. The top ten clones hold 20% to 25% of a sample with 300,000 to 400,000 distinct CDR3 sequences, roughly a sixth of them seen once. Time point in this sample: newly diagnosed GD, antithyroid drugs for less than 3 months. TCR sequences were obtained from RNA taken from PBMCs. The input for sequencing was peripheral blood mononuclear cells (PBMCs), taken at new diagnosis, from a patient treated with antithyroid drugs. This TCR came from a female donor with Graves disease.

The CDR3 region is CASSPTQGTIYF. The CDR3 DNA reads as TGTGCCAGCAGCCCAACGCAAGGGACCATATATTTT. The chain carries TRBV7-2 and TRBJ1-3; D is unclear. This CDR3 spans 12 amino acids. The germline V gene encodes CDR1 SGHTA and CDR2 FQGNSA. The germline V and J ends were trimmed by 5 bases and 10 bases, with 12 bases remaining between them.